This T cell receptor (beta chain) was recovered during a study of blood T cell repertoires in COVID-19. About the research overall: From T cells, B-cell-depleted T cells, or PBMCs came the material, which was cDNA or gDNA.

Authors' analysis steps: Estimates of nucleated cell counts were drawn from the amplification of reference gene primers. Repertoires were generated with immunoSEQ multiplex PCR, while TCRdb's copy carries only in-frame clones and drops some. V, J and clone size are taken as reported in that table, and D and trimming were inferred from the DNA itself. The sample shows approximately 140,000 clones, 84% of them seen only once. The CDR3 loop spans 15 amino acids. Per germline, CDR1 MDHEN and CDR2 SYDVKM. With 5 bases clipped from V and 5 bases from J, the junction kept 7 bases outside the gene matches. Cohort allocation depended upon clinical history that participants reported.

The V call is TRBV28, the J call TRBJ2-5; 11 bases map to TRBD1. The sequenced material came from PBMCs or T cells enriched from blood (not recorded which). This sequence originates from a man in his forties or fifties in a cohort exposed to, infected with or recovered from COVID-19 (not recorded which). The CDR3 is CASSIGQGAGETQYF. CDR3 DNA sequence: TGTGCCAGCAGTATCGGACAGGGGGCAGGGGAGACCCAGTACTTC.